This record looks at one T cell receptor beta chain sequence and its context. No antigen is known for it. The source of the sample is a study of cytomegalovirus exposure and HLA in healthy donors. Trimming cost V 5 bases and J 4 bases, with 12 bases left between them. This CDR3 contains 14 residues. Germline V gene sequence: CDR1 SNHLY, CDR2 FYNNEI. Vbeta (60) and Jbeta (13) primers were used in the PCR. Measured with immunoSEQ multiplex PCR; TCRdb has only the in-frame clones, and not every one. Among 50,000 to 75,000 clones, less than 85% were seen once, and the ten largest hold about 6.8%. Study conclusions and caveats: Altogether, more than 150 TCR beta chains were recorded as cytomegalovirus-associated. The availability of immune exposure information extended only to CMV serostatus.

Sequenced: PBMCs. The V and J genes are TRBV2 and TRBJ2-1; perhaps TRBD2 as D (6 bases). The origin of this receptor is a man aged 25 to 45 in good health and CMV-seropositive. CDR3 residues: CASSPGLMYNEQFF. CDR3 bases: TGTGCCAGCAGTCCGGGACTTATGTACAATGAGCAGTTCTTC.